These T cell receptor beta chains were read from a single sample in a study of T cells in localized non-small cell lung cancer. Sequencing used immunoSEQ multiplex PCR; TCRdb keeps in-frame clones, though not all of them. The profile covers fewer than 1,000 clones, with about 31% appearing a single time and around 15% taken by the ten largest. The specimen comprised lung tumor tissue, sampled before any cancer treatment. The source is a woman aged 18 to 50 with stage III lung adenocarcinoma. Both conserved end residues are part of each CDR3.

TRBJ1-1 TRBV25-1 CASSEYRGLPAFF
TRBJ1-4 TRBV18 CASSPDRGRIDEKLFF
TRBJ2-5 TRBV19 CASSMRLAGDGETQYF
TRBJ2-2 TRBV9 CASSVIGGTGRTGELFF
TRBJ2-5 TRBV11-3 CASSRDLAGAQETQYF
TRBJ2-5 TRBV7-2 CASSWDRGETQYF
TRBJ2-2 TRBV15 CATTHGSGDTGELFF
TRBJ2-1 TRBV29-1 CSVLRGNSYNEQFF
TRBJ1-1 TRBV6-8 CASRPRGRGEAFF
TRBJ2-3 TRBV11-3 CASTRRRGGPLVTQYF
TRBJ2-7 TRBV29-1 CSVEDLWGTDEQYF
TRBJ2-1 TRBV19 CASSGPPAGDEQFF
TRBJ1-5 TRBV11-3 CASSLEGQRNQPQHF